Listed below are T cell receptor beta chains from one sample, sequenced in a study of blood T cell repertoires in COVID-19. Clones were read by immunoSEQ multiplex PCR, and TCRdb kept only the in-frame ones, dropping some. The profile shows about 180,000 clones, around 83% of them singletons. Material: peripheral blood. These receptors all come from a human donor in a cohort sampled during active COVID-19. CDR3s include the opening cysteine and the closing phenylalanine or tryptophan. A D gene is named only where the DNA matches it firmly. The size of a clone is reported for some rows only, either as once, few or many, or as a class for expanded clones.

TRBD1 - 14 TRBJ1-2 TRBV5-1 TGCGCCAGCAGCTTGGGCGGACAGGGTGGGGGCTACACCTTC CASSLGGQGGGYTF
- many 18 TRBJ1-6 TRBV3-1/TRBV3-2 TGTGCCAGCAGCCAAGATGCCCACTACAGGGTTGGTAATTCACCCCTCCACTTT CASSQDAHYRVGNSPLHF
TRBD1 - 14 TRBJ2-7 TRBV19 TGTGCCAGTAGCCAACAGGGGCTCACCTACGAGCAGTACTTC CASSQQGLTYEQYF
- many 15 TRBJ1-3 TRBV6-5 TGTGCCAGCAGTCCCGGACAGTTCTCTGGAAACACCATATATTTT CASSPGQFSGNTIYF
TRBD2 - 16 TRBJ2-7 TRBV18 TGTGCCAGCTCACTCGGGACTAGCGGGGCCCTCTACGAGCAGTACTTC CASSLGTSGALYEQYF
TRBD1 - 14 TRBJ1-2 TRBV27 TGTGCCAGCAGTTTCACAGGGGCCAACTATGGCTACACCTTC CASSFTGANYGYTF
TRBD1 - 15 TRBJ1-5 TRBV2 TGTGCCAGCAGAGGGACAGGGTATAGCAATCAGCCCCAGCATTTT CASRGTGYSNQPQHF
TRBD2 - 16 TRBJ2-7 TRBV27 TGTGCCAGCAGTCAAACGGGACTAGCGGGACTAAACGAGCAGTACTTC CASSQTGLAGLNEQYF
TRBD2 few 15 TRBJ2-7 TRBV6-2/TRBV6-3 TGTGCCAGCAGTTCCGGGACTAGCGGGAGCGGAGAGCAGTACTTC CASSSGTSGSGEQYF
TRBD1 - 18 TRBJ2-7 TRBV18 TGTGCCAGCTCATCCAGTAGTATTTCCGGACAGGGGCCCTACGAGCAGTACTTC CASSSSSISGQGPYEQYF
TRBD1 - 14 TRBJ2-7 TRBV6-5 TGTGCCAGCGCCCCAGACAGGGGCATATACGAGCAGTACTTC CASAPDRGIYEQYF
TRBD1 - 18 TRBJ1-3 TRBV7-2 TGTGCCAGCAGCTTAGTGGGGACAGTCGACTACTCTGGAAACACCATATATTTT CASSLVGTVDYSGNTIYF
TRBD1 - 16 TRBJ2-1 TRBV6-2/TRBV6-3 TGTGCCAGCACCCCCAATAGGGACAGGGTGGTTGGTGAGCAGTTCTTC CASTPNRDRVVGEQFF
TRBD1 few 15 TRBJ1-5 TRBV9 TGTGCCAGCAGCGCGGGACAGGGATACAATCAGCCCCAGCATTTT CASSAGQGYNQPQHF
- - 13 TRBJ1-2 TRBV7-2 TGTGCCAGCAGCTTTGACAGCTTCTATGGCTACACCTTC CASSFDSFYGYTF
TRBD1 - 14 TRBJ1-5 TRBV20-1 TGCAGTGCTAGTGTTCCGGGACAGGGTCAGCCCCAGCATTTT CSASVPGQGQPQHF
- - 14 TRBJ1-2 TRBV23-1 TGCGCCAGCAGTCAATCCTGGGCAGACTATGGCTACACCTTC CASSQSWADYGYTF
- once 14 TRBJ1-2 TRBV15 TGTGCCACCAGCAGACAGGGTGCCAACTATGGCTACACCTTC CATSRQGANYGYTF
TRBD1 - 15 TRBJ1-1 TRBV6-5 TGTGCCAGCCTCCCCCCGGGACAGGGAGTGGTTCTAGCTTTCTTT CASLPPGQGVVLAFF
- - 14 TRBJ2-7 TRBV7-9 TGTGCCAGCAGCTTAGCGGGGACTGCCTACGAGCAGTACTTC CASSLAGTAYEQYF
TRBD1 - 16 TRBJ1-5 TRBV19 TGTGCCAGTAGTATCCGACAGGGTCAGGGGATTCAGCCCCAGCATTTT CASSIRQGQGIQPQHF
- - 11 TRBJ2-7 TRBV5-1 TGCGCCAGCAGCCCAGACTACGAGCAGTACTTC CASSPDYEQYF
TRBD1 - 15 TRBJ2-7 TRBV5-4 TGTGCCAGCAGCCCCGGGACAGCTAATCCCTACGAGCAGTACTTC CASSPGTANPYEQYF
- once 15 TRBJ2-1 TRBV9 TGTGCCAGCAGCGTAGGGGGAGGATCCTACAATGAGCAGTTCTTC CASSVGGGSYNEQFF
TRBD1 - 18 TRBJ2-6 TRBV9 TGTGCCAGCAGCGTAGGGAGGACAGGGGTCTCTGGGGCCAACGTCCTGACTTTC CASSVGRTGVSGANVLTF
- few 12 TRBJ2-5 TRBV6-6 TGTGCCAGCAGTTACCCCCCGGAGGGGTGTAACTTC CASSYPPEGCNF
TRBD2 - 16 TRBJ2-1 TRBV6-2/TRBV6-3 TGTGCCAGCAGTTACTCGTTTGGGCTAGCGGGTGGTGAGCAGTTCTTC CASSYSFGLAGGEQFF
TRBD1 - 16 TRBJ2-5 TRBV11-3 TGTGCCAGCAGCCCGGGGACAGGGAGCGACCAAGAGACCCAGTACTTC CASSPGTGSDQETQYF
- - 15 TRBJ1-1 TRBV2 TGTGCCAGCAGTGCCTTGGGGACTTATTCCTTCGGAGCTTTCTTT CASSALGTYSFGAFF
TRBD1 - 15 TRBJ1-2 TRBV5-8 TGTGCCAGCACCGACCCGGACAGGGGATGGAGCGGCTACACCTTC CASTDPDRGWSGYTF
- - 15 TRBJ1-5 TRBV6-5 TGTGCCAGCAGTCGCAGGGAGGGGAGCAATCAGCCCCAGCATTTT CASSRREGSNQPQHF
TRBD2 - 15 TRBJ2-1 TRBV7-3 TGTGCCAGCAGCTTTCGACTAGCGGGAGTCCATGAGCAGTTCTTC CASSFRLAGVHEQFF
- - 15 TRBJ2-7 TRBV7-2 TGTGCCAGCAGCTTAGGATGGGGCGGGGTTGGCGAGCAGTACTTC CASSLGWGGVGEQYF
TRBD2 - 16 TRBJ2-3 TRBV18 TGTGCCAGCTCGCCAGGGACTAGCGGGAGAGTAGATACGCAGTATTTT CASSPGTSGRVDTQYF
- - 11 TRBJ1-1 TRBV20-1 TGCAGTGCATGGAGGGTCACTGAAGCTTTCTTT CSAWRVTEAFF
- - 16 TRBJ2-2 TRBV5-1 TGCGCCAGCAGCTCCGGAGCCCAGTTGAACACCGGGGAGCTGTTTTTT CASSSGAQLNTGELFF
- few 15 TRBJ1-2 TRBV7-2 TGTGCCACCAACCCCCGACCTGGCCCAGGGGAGGGCTACACCTTC CATNPRPGPGEGYTF
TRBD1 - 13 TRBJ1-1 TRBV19 TGTGCCAGTAGTGACCCGGACAGGGCCGAAGCTTTCTTT CASSDPDRAEAFF